Following are 4 T cell receptor beta chains from one sample sequenced in a study of T-cell memory formation after mild COVID-19. TCRdb re-called the 5' RACE reads with MiXCR, one entry per CDR3 protein. The repertoire includes roughly 400,000 distinct CDR3 sequences, approximately 15% of them detected once, and 20% to 25% sits in the top ten. Sequencing input: PBMCs or a T cell subset sorted from them (not recorded which). The receptor set was obtained from a man aged 18 to 30 who had mild COVID-19 (a few samples of this study predate the infection). Cell type and time point are not known.

At least ten counts were recorded for this clonotype. The gene calls are TRBV5-1 and TRBJ1-2; a weak D match, TRBD1 (6 bases). The germline CDR1 and CDR2 sequences are SGHRS and YFSETQ. This CDR3 has 15 residues. Trimming shortened V by 0 bases and J by 1 base, and 10 bases separated the two germline ends. CDR3 bases: TGCGCCAGCAGCTTGGAAGGACAGAGTAACTATGGCTACACCTTC. Translated: CASSLEGQSNYGYTF.

V gene TRBV5-1 combines with J gene TRBJ1-6; TRBD1 matches 9 bases. The CDR3 sequence is 16 residues long. Germline V gives CDR1 SGHRS, CDR2 YFSETQ. The V segment lost 4 bases and the J segment 9 bases; nucleotides outside the gene matches: 11. The DNA for the CDR3 is TGCGCCAGCAGCCTGGACGGGACAGGGATTCTTTCACCCCTCCACTTT. It specifies CASSLDGTGILSPLHF.

This clonotype was counted at least ten times. The chain recombines TRBV24-1 with TRBJ2-3, with 8 bases lining up with TRBD2. The CDR3 extends over 14 amino acids. J gave up 4 bases and V 4 bases, and 3 bases lay outside the gene matches. Germline lookup yields CDR1 KGHDR and CDR2 SFDVKD. The CDR3 spells CATSDGGGPDTQYF. The CDR3 nucleotides read TGTGCCACCAGTGACGGGGGGGGGCCAGATACGCAGTATTTT.

This clonotype has just a few counts. This rearrangement joins TRBV7-9 to TRBJ1-1; D not certain. CDR1 is SEHNR and CDR2 is FQNEAQ in the germline V gene (reference sequence). V was pared by 5 bases and J by 4 bases, with 5 bases between. The CDR3 extends over 11 amino acids. The CDR3 DNA sequence: TGTGCCAGCAGCCGATCCACTGAAGCTTTCTTT. It is translated as CASSRSTEAFF.